A single T cell receptor (beta chain) is shown here with its context. One base separates it from a far larger clone, so it is likely a read error. This record belongs to a study of regulatory T cells in long-lasting Graves disease. Time point denoted: newly diagnosed GD, antithyroid drugs for less than 3 months. From RNA extracted from PBMCs, the TCR library was made. This CDR3 has 14 residues. The germline CDR1 and CDR2 sequences are DFQATT and SNEGSKA (reference sequence). iRepertoire HTBI primers and Arm-PCR of CDR3 regions built TCR beta libraries. TCRdb reprocessed the multiplex PCR reads via MiXCR and lists one record per CDR3 protein. Here the sample spans under 450,000 distinct CDR3 sequences, around 15% being singletons. The same specimen was also included in a second study, on T cells in Graves' hyperthyroidism and ophthalmopathy.

The sample consisted of peripheral blood mononuclear cells (PBMCs), taken at new diagnosis, from a patient treated with antithyroid drugs. The rearrangement joins TRBV20-1 to TRBJ2-1, with 10 bases aligning to TRBD1. The TCR sequence derives from a woman between 18 and 29 years old with Graves disease. CDR3 residues: CSCPGQGLQETLYF. In nucleotides, the CDR3 is TGCAGTTGCCCGGGACAGGGGCTGCAAGAGACCCTGTACTTC.